This TCR beta chain is from a study of neurological immune-mediated disorders (dated by TCRdb to between 2018 and 2021). Regarding the research as a whole: Among the approximately 35 multiple sclerosis patients, relapsing-remitting MS accounted for around 30 and secondary progressive MS accounted for 3. Peripheral blood TCR-beta repertoires from HTLV-I-associated myelopathy (HAM/TSP) patients, multiple sclerosis patients and healthy controls were compared by UMI-based sequencing. The roughly 100 TCR-beta libraries covered PBMC samples along with longitudinal samples, technical triplicates, and paired sorted CD4+ and CD8+ T-cell subsets. The cohort was made up of about 66 subjects, consisting of some 14 HAM/TSP patients, some 34 multiple sclerosis patients and 20 healthy controls. Study-wide findings and limitations: The highest TCR clonal expansion was observed in HAM/TSP patients, whereas the lowest was observed in MS patients, even when compared with healthy controls. The MS cluster showed no association with clinical or MRI features, and the authors stated that larger cohorts are needed. Expanded clones from different subjects shared no identical CDR3 amino acid sequences, which suggests that TCR-beta repertoires were private in all groups. Repertoires from 18 of 34 MS patients were grouped by phylogenetic analysis into a cluster of related CDR3 sequences, suggesting a possible repertoire-level signature.

For unsorted PBMC libraries, 2 million PBMCs were used after storage in RNAlater at -80 degrees C until RNA extraction. Multiple sclerosis patients were enrolled in a US clinical protocol evaluating disease progression by magnetic resonance imaging. PBMCs were separated from peripheral blood using Ficoll-Hypaque density gradient centrifugation and then cryopreserved in liquid nitrogen. Concerning this clonotype itself: The antigen this receptor binds is unknown. The input lacks base qualities; no much larger clone sits a single base away.

The CDR3 spans 14 residues, from the cysteine through the phenylalanine. Only CDR3 DNA is held: 42 bases, read in frame from base 1. Trimmed from V: 6 bases; trimmed from J: 1 base; junction bases lacking a gene match: 5. Via the germline V gene (reference sequence), CDR1 is MNHNY and CDR2 SVGAGI. To synthesize cDNA, template-switch 5'RACE was performed with a primer carrying a 10-nucleotide random unique molecular identifier so that each TCR transcript was tagged. Every sequencing run covered 15-18 subjects and yielded more than 180 million TCR-beta sequences. Total RNA was extracted with the RNeasy kit. TCR-beta VDJ regions were amplified with primers for the TCR constant region and the 5'RACE anchor, using the KAPA Real-time Library Amplification kit. Sample indexes and Illumina adaptors were added in a first PCR, and a second PCR then increased library yield. The roughly 650 bp TCR product was size-selected on a 2% E-gel SizeSelection system after Ampure bead purification. Before pooling, library quality was assessed on a Bioanalyzer, concentration was determined with Qubit, and library quantification was performed with the Kapa Library Quantification kit. An Illumina HiSeq 2500 sequenced the libraries paired-end 2 x 150 bp. To increase sequence diversity, roughly 24-32% phiX was spiked into each library pool. On the study's bioinformatics: The UMI-based MiGEC pipeline processed quality-filtered reads and removed over 75% of raw TCR sequences during error correction. VDJ genes were aligned to IMGT germline references, and each clonotype was defined by a unique CDR3 amino acid sequence together with V-J genes. Clonal expansion, Shannon diversity and CDR3 relatedness (CalcPairwiseDistances, ClusterSamples) were evaluated with VDJtools, and phylogenetic trees were built with CLCbio workbench. Expanded clones were defined as having at least 8 unique UMIs, based on coefficient-of-variation modelling across technical triplicates. TCRdb trimmed public reads at Q25 via fastp, called clones via MiXCR and kept in-frame beta chains. Rows with a matching CDR3 protein are joined into one entry that keeps the most common DNA and genes. These V and J calls rely on TCRdb rather than the paper's analysis. The table for this sample lists 46,000 or so distinct CDR3 sequences; 4.5% of them were counted only once. The leading ten clones occupy around 5.7% of the sample.

Input material: PBMCs. This receptor chain uses TRBV6-6 and TRBJ2-5; TRBD2 matches 7 bases in the middle. The sequence came from a woman aged 55-75 years with multiple sclerosis. The sequence in DNA is TGTGCCAGCAGACCCTCGGGGGGCCAAGAGACCCAGTACTTC. This translates into CASRPSGGQETQYF.